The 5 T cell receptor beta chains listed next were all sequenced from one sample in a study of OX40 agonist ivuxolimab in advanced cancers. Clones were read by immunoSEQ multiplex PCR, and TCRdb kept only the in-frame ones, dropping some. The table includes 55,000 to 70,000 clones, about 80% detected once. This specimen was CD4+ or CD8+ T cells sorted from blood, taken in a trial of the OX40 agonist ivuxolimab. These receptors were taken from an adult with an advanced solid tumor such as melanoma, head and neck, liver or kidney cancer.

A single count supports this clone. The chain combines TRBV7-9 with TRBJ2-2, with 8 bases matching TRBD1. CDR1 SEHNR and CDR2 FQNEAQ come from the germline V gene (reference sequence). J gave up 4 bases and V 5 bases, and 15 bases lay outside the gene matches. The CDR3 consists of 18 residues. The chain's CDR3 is CASSGGQGISRVTGELFF. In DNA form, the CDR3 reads TGTGCCAGCAGCGGCGGACAGGGAATTTCAAGGGTCACCGGGGAGCTGTTTTTT.

The CDR3 is CASSSLAGVSEQYF. The CDR3 nucleotides read TGTGCCAGCAGTTCCCTAGCGGGAGTTAGCGAGCAGTACTTC. The chain carries TRBV6-5 and TRBJ2-7, with TRBD2 matching 10 bases. CDR3 length: 14 residues. Germline V lookup: CDR1 MNHEY, CDR2 SVGAGI. The V gene end was trimmed by 4 bases and the J gene end by 6 bases; junction bases not matched to a gene: 6.

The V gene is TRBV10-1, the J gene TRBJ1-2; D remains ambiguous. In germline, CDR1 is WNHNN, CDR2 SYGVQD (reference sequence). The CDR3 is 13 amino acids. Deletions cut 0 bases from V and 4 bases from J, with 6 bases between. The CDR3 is CASSESTVYGYTF. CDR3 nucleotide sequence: TGCGCCAGCAGTGAGTCGACTGTCTATGGCTACACCTTC.

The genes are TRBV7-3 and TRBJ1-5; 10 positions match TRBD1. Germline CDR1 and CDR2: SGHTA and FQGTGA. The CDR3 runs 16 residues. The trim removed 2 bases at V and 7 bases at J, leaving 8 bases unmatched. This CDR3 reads CASSLPRDRGKQPQHF. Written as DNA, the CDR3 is TGTGCCAGCAGCTTACCCCGGGACAGGGGAAAGCAGCCCCAGCATTTT.

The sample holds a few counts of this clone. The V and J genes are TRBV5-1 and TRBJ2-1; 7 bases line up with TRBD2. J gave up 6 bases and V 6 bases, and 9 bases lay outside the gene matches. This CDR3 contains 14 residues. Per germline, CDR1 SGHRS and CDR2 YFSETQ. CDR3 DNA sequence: TGCGCCAGCACAGCCCGGACTAGTGGCAATGAGCAGTTCTTC. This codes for CASTARTSGNEQFF.